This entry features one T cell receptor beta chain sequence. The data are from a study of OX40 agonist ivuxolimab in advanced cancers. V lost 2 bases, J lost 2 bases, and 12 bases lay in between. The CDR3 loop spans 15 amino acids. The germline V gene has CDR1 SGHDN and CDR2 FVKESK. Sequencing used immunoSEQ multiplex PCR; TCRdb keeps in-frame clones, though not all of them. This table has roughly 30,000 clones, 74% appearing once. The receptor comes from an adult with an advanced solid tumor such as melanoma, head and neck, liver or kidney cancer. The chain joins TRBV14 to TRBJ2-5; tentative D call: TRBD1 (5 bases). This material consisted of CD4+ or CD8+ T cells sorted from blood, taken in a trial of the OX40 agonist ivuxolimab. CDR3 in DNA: TGTGCCAGCAGCCAAAATTGGGCAGGGCAAGAGACCCAGTACTTC. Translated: CASSQNWAGQETQYF.